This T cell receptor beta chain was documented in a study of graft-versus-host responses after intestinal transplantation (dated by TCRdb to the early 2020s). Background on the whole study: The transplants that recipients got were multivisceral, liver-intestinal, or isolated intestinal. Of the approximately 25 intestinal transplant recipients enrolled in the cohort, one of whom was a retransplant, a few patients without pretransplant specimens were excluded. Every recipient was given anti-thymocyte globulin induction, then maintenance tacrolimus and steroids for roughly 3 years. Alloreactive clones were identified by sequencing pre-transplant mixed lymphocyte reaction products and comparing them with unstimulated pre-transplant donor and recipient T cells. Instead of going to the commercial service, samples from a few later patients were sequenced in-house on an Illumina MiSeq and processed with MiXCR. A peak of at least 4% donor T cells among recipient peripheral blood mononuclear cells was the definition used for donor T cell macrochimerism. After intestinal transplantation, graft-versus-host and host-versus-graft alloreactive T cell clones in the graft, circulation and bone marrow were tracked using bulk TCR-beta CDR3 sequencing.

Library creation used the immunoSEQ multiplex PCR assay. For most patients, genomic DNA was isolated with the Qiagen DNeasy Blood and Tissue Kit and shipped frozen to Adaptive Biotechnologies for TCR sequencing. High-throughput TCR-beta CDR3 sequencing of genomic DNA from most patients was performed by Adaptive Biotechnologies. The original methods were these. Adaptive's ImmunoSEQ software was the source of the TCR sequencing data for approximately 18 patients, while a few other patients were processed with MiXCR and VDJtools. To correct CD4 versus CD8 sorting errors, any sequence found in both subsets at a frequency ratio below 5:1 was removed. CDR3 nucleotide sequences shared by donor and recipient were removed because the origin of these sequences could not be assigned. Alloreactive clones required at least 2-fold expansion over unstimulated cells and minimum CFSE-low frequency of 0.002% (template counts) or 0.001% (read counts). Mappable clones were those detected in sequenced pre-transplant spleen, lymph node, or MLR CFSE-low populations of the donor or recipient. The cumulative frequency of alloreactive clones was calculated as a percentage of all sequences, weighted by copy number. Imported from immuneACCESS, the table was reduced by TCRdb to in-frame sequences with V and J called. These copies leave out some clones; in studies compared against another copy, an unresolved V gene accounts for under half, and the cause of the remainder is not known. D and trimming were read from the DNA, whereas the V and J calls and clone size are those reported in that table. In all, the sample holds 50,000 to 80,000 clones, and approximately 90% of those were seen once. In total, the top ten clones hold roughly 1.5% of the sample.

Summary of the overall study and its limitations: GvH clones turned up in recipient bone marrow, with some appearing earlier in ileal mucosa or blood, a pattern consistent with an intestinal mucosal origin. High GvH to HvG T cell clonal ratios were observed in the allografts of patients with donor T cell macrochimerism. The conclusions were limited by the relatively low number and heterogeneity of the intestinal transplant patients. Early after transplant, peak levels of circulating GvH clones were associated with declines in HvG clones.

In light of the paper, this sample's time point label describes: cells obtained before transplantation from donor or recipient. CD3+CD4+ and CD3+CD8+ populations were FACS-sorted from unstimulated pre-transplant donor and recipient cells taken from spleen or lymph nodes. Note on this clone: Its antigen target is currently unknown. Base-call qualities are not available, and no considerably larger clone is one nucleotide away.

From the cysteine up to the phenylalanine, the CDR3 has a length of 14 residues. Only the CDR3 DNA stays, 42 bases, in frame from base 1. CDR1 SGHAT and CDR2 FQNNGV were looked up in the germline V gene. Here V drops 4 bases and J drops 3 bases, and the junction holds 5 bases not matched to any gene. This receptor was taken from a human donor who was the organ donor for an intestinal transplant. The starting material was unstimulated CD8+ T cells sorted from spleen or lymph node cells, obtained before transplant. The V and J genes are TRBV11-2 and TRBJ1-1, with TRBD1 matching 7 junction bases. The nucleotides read TGTGCCAGCAGCTCCCCCGACAGGGACACTGAAGCTTTCTTT. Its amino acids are CASSSPDRDTEAFF.